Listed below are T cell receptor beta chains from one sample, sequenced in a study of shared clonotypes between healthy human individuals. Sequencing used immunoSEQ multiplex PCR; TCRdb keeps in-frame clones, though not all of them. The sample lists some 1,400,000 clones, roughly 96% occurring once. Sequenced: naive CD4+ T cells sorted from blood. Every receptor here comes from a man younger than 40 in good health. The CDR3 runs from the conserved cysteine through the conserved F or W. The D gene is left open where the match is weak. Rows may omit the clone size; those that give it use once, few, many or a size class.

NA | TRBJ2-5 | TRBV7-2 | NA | CASSHDFLQETQYF | TGTGCCAGCAGTCACGATTTCCTCCAAGAGACCCAGTACTTC
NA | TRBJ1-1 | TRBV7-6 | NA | CASSPDQGHHEAFF | TGTGCCAGCAGCCCCGATCAAGGACACCATGAAGCTTTCTTT
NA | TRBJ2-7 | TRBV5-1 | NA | CASSRDTYEQYF | TGCGCCAGCAGCCGGGACACCTACGAGCAGTACTTC
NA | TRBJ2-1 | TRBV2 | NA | CASSRPPAGSYNEQFF | TGTGCCAGCAGCCGCCCCCCGGCAGGCTCCTACAATGAGCAGTTCTTC
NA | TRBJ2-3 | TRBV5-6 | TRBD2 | CASSLVGRVLSHTQYF | TGTGCCAGCAGCTTGGTGGGGAGGGTGTTGAGCCATACGCAGTATTTT
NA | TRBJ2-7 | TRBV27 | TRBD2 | CASSKGTTIPYEQYF | TGTGCCAGCAGCAAAGGGACTACCATCCCCTACGAGCAGTACTTC
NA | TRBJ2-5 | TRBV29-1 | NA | CSTRTGLLETQYF | TGCAGCACCAGGACGGGCCTCCTTGAGACCCAGTACTTC
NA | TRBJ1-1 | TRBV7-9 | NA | CASSSEQPNTEAFF | TGTGCCAGCAGCTCGGAACAGCCGAACACTGAAGCTTTCTTT
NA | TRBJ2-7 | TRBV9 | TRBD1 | CASSVDHRGTYEQYF | TGTGCCAGCAGCGTAGACCACAGGGGCACCTACGAGCAGTACTTC
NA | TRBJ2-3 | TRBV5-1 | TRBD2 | CASSGLSGNAGDTQYF | TGCGCCAGCAGCGGTCTAAGCGGGAATGCGGGCGATACGCAGTATTTT
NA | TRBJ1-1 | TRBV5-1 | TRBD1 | CASSFRQGAKNTEAFF | TGCGCCAGCAGCTTTCGACAGGGGGCTAAGAACACTGAAGCTTTCTTT
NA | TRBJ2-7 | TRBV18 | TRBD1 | CASSPLDRSRYEQYF | TGTGCCAGCTCACCGCTGGACAGGTCCCGATACGAGCAGTACTTC
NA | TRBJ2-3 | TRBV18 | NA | CASSGPQNPDTQYF | TGTGCCAGCTCGGGTCCTCAAAACCCAGATACGCAGTATTTT
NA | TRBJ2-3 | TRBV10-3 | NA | CAIRGTGSADTQYF | TGTGCCATCAGAGGTACGGGAAGCGCAGATACGCAGTATTTT
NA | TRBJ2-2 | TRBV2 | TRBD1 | CASSLAQGAGELFF | TGTGCCAGCAGTCTAGCACAGGGGGCCGGGGAGCTGTTTTTT
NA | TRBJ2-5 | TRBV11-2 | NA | CASRKTGGETQYF | TGTGCCAGCAGAAAGACCGGGGGAGAGACCCAGTACTTC
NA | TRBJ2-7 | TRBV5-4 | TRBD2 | CASSLAAGGPLEQYF | TGTGCCAGCAGCTTGGCAGCGGGAGGGCCGTTGGAGCAGTACTTC
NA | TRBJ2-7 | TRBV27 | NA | CASSLRVSLTYEQYF | TGTGCCAGCAGTTTAAGGGTATCGTTGACCTACGAGCAGTACTTC
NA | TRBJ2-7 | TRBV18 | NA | CASSPDYEQYF | TGTGCCAGCTCACCTGACTACGAGCAGTACTTC
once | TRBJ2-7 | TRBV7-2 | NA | CASSLGNEQYF | TGTGCCAGCAGCTTAGGTAACGAGCAGTACTTC
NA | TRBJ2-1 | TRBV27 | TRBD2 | CASSKLAGAKNEQFF | TGTGCCAGCAGCAAACTAGCGGGAGCCAAAAATGAGCAGTTCTTC
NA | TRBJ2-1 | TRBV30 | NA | CAWGPGHPPDEQFF | TGTGCCTGGGGACCGGGACACCCGCCGGATGAGCAGTTCTTC
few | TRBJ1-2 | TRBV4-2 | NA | CASSPRGSDGYTF | TGTGCCAGCAGCCCGAGAGGGAGTGATGGCTACACCTTC
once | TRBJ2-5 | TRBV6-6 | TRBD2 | CASSYQRGKGETQYF | TGTGCCAGCAGTTACCAGCGGGGGAAAGGGGAGACCCAGTACTTC
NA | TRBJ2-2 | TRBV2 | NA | CASSETLPNTGELFF | TGTGCCAGCAGTGAAACATTACCGAACACCGGGGAGCTGTTTTTT